Sequencing of this TCR beta chain was carried out in a study of neurological immune-mediated disorders. Whole-study results and caveats: HTLV-1-associated myelopathy led in TCR clonal expansion, while multiple sclerosis ranked lowest, below healthy controls.

The V and J ends lost 5 bases and 1 base respectively, with 12 bases between them. This CDR3 contains 14 residues. CDR1 SGHRS and CDR2 YFSETQ come from the germline V gene. 5'RACE generated cDNA with 10-nucleotide random UMIs. TCRdb used MiXCR to reprocess the 5' RACE reads, holding one entry per CDR3 protein. The sample lists 50,000 to 65,000 distinct CDR3 sequences, 3.6% seen once, with roughly 1.5% in the top ten. This clonotype was seen repeatedly, ten times or more. The antigen is undetermined. J is TRBJ1-1 and V is TRBV5-1; the D gene is possibly TRBD1 (5 bases). Specimen: PBMCs. The sequence derives from a man between 25 and 39 years old with multiple sclerosis. CDR3 bases: TGCGCCAGCAGGAGAGGGGACGGGAACACTGAAGCTTTCTTT. Its translation is CASRRGDGNTEAFF.